The source of this T cell receptor beta chain is a study of blood T cell repertoires in COVID-19. Overall study: The samples span acute and convalescent COVID-19 from the United States, Italy and Spain. Sample material is recorded as cDNA or gDNA derived from T cells, B-cell-depleted T cells, or PBMCs.

This CDR3 spans 15 amino acids. Trimming removed 7 bases from V and 5 bases from J, with 18 bases in between. Germline values: CDR1 LGHDT, CDR2 YNNKEL (reference sequence). As handled by the study authors: Reference gene primer amplification in the assay estimated nucleated cell counts. Profiling relied on immunoSEQ multiplex PCR, and the TCRdb table lists in-frame clones only, not all of them. That table supplies the V and J calls and clone size; D and trimming were determined from the DNA. The sample carries fewer than 200,000 clones, approximately 82% recorded once. Recovered Cohort 3 donors showed two negative PCRs, clearance, or symptom resolution.

The clonotype was recovered from a woman aged 45-59 years who had recovered from COVID-19. This rearrangement joins TRBV3-1 (or the pseudogene TRBV3-2) to TRBJ2-1, with D possibly matching TRBD1 (6 bases). Sequenced input: PBMCs or T cells enriched from blood (not recorded which). CDR3 sequence: CASTRSGHGDNEQFF. The CDR3 region has the DNA TGTGCCAGCACCCGCTCGGGACATGGGGACAATGAGCAGTTCTTC.